The next 23 T cell receptor beta chains were all read from a single sample in a study of blood T cell repertoires in COVID-19. Only in-frame clones appear in the TCRdb table, and some are missing; sequencing was by immunoSEQ multiplex PCR. The sample lists over 130,000 clones, 80% to 90% occurring once. Material: peripheral blood. All receptors come from an older man with acute or convalescent COVID-19.

The J gene is TRBJ1-2, the V gene TRBV7-9; possible D gene TRBD1, 5 bases. Trimming pared 2 bases from V and 6 bases from J, leaving 13 bases between. The germline V gene has CDR1 SEHNR and CDR2 FQNEAQ (reference sequence). This CDR3 contains 14 residues. This CDR3 reads CASSLSAGNHGYTF. The DNA for the CDR3 is TGTGCCAGCAGCTTAAGTGCAGGGAATCATGGCTACACCTTC.

The V call is TRBV5-1, the J call TRBJ2-1; D may be TRBD1 (5 bases). CDR1 and CDR2 from the germline V gene are SGHRS and YFSETQ. The CDR3 consists of 14 residues. V was clipped by 4 bases and J by 6 bases, with 14 bases between them. This CDR3 is CASSPPGQSNEQFF. The CDR3 DNA reads TGCGCCAGCAGCCCCCCAGGGCAAAGCAATGAGCAGTTCTTC.

The chain combines TRBV28 with TRBJ2-7; a weak D match, TRBD2 (6 bases). Trimming removed 7 bases from V and 0 bases from J, with 13 bases in between. The CDR3 loop spans 14 amino acids. CDR1 MDHEN and CDR2 SYDVKM come from the germline V gene. In DNA form, the CDR3 reads TGTGCCAGCAAGAGTAGCGGCCCCTCCTACGAGCAGTACTTC. Translation gives CASKSSGPSYEQYF.

This chain uses TRBV10-3 with TRBJ2-2; D is possibly TRBD2 (6 bases). Germline CDR1 ENHRY, CDR2 SYGVKD. The CDR3 is made up of 15 amino acids. V lost 1 base to trimming and J lost 0 bases, with 6 bases between them. The CDR3 reads CAISELAANTGELFF. CDR3 nucleotide sequence: TGTGCCATCAGTGAGTTAGCGGCGAACACCGGGGAGCTGTTTTTT.

This clone was observed once. The rearrangement links TRBV9 to TRBJ1-4, with D unclear. Germline V gene lookup returns CDR1 SGDLS and CDR2 YYNGEE. The CDR3 loop spans 18 amino acids. Trimming removed 0 bases at V and 0 bases at J, with 15 bases between. As DNA, the CDR3 is TGTGCCAGCAGCGTAGTGGCGGGAGGTCCAACAACTAATGAAAAACTGTTTTTT. Residues: CASSVVAGGPTTNEKLFF. Filled out from reference TRBV9 and TRBJ1-4, the complete variable domain reads DSGVTQTPKHLITATGQRVTLRCSPRSGDLSVYWYQQSLDQGLQFLIQYYNGEERAKGNILERFSAQQFPDLHSELNLSSLELGDSALYFCASSVVAGGPTTNEKLFFGSGTQLSVL.

The V call is TRBV25-1, the J call TRBJ1-4; D not resolved. CDR1 and CDR2 from the germline V gene are MGHDK and SYGVNS. V was pared by 4 bases and J by 4 bases, with 13 bases between. This CDR3 region has 15 residues. The CDR3 nucleotides read TGTGCCAGCAGTGGGTACGGAGGATATAATGAAAAACTGTTTTTT. Protein: CASSGYGGYNEKLFF.

The chain combines TRBV12-5 with TRBJ2-5; possible D gene TRBD1, 7 bases. The germline V gene encodes CDR1 LGHNT and CDR2 FRNRAP. The CDR3 length is 20 residues. V lost 0 bases and J lost 3, with 26 bases in between. DNA of the CDR3: TGTGCTAGTGGTTTGGTACTGGGAATGCAGGGGGGAGAGAAAGAAGAGACCCAGTACTTC. This translates into CASGLVLGMQGGEKEETQYF.

Only a few counts were recorded for this clone. This rearrangement joins TRBV10-2 to TRBJ2-1; the match to TRBD2 covers 7 bases. J was trimmed by 9 bases and V by 8 bases; bases with no gene match: 4. The CDR3 length is 11 residues. The germline CDR1 and CDR2 sequences are WSHSY and SAAADI. In nucleotides, the CDR3 is TGCGCCAGCCTACTAGCGAGTGAGCAGTTCTTC. Translation: CASLLASEQFF.

The chain combines TRBV4-1 with TRBJ2-5; TRBD2 matches 10 bases. Germline CDR1 and CDR2: MGHRA and YSYEKL. V shed 4 bases, J shed 2 bases, and the junction held 7 bases outside the gene matches. The CDR3 has 16 amino acids. The CDR3 sequence is CASSPIAGGTQETQYF. The CDR3 bases are TGCGCCAGCAGCCCTATAGCGGGGGGTACACAAGAGACCCAGTACTTC.

The table lists this clone with a few counts. This chain connects TRBV4-2 to TRBJ1-3; TRBD1 aligns across 7 bases. V trimming: 4 bases; J trimming: 4 bases; junction bases outside the gene matches: 13. The CDR3 is made up of 17 amino acids. Germline lookup yields CDR1 LGHNA and CDR2 YNFKEQ. The CDR3 sequence: CASSRPLDREPGNTIYF. The CDR3 DNA is TGTGCCAGCAGCCGGCCCCTAGACAGGGAACCCGGAAACACCATATATTTT.

This chain uses TRBV5-6 with TRBJ2-7; 7 nucleotides match TRBD1. V shed 4 bases and J 8 bases; nucleotides not matched to a gene: 12. Germline CDR1 is SGHDT and CDR2 is YYEEEE. The CDR3 extends over 14 amino acids. As DNA, the CDR3 is TGTGCCAGCAGCCCAAACCCAGACAGGGCTCAGCAGTACTTC. It translates to CASSPNPDRAQQYF.

The rearrangement links TRBV2 to TRBJ2-5; 9 nucleotides agree with TRBD1. Germline V gene lookup returns CDR1 SNHLY and CDR2 FYNNEI. The V and J ends lost 6 bases and 2 bases, in that order; junction bases with no gene match: 7. This CDR3 spans 15 amino acids. The CDR3 bases are TGTGCCAGCAGGAGGACGGGACAGGGACAAGAGACCCAGTACTTC. It encodes CASRRTGQGQETQYF. The full variable domain, its missing parts supplied by reference TRBV2 and TRBJ2-5, is EPEVTQTPSHQVTQMGQEVILRCVPISNHLYFYWYRQILGQKVEFLVSFYNNEISEKSEIFDDQFSVERPDGSNFTLKIRSTKLEDSAMYFCASRRTGQGQETQYFGPGTRLLVL.

The rearrangement uses TRBV24-1 and TRBJ1-2; the D is unclear. The ends were cut back, 3 bases at V and 5 bases at J, with 9 bases in the middle. Germline-derived CDR1 and CDR2 are KGHDR and SFDVKD. This CDR3 region has 13 residues. CDR3 loop: CATSDGFGYGYTF. CDR3 nucleotide sequence: TGTGCCACCAGTGATGGCTTTGGTTATGGCTACACCTTC.

The chain couples TRBV27 to TRBJ2-1; D is possibly TRBD1 (5 bases). The ends were cut back, 9 bases at V and 0 bases at J, with 18 bases in the middle. This CDR3 comprises 16 residues. Germline values: CDR1 MNHEY, CDR2 SMNVEV (reference sequence). The CDR3 coding sequence is TGTGCCAGTACCAAGACAGACCGCTTCTCCTACAATGAGCAGTTCTTC. As protein: CASTKTDRFSYNEQFF.

The chain joins TRBV4-3 to TRBJ2-7; a possible D gene is TRBD2 (5 bases). The germline V gene encodes CDR1 LGHNA and CDR2 YSLEER. V was pared by 0 bases and J by 4 bases, with 13 bases between. The CDR3 loop spans 15 amino acids. In nucleotides, the CDR3 is TGCGCCAGCAGCCAAGAACCGGGGTCCGGATACGAGCAGTACTTC. The encoded protein is CASSQEPGSGYEQYF.

The rearrangement joins TRBV11-3 to TRBJ2-1, with 14 nucleotides matching TRBD2. The CDR3 consists of 17 residues. After removal of 5 bases from V and 2 bases from J, the junction contained 5 bases not matched to a gene. Germline V gene sequence: CDR1 SGHNT, CDR2 YENEEA. Here the CDR3 reads CASSHRLAGGPYNEQFF. The DNA of the CDR3 is TGTGCCAGCAGCCACCGACTAGCGGGAGGGCCCTACAATGAGCAGTTCTTC.

The genes are TRBV27 and TRBJ2-2; D is possibly TRBD2 (6 bases). The germline CDR1 and CDR2 sequences are MNHEY and SMNVEV (reference sequence). V gave up 6 bases and J gave up 3 bases, with 11 bases separating them. The CDR3 runs to 14 residues. The CDR3 spells CASSPGTHTGELFF. As DNA, the CDR3 is TGTGCCAGCAGCCCCGGGACTCACACCGGGGAGCTGTTTTTT.

The chain has TRBV7-4 and TRBJ1-1; TRBD1 matches at 11 bases. The CDR3 is made up of 16 amino acids. The ends lost 2 bases at V and 5 bases at J; junction bases unmatched: 7. Germline assignment: CDR1 SGHVT and CDR2 SQSDAQ. DNA of the CDR3: TGTGCCAGCAGCTTACCCCGGGACAGGGGGTTTACTGAAGCTTTCTTT. Its translation is CASSLPRDRGFTEAFF.

The chain joins TRBV4-3 to TRBJ1-1; the D gene is possibly TRBD1 (6 bases). V lost 6 bases, J lost 0 bases, and 8 bases lay in between. This CDR3 spans 13 amino acids. Germline V gene sequence: CDR1 LGHNA, CDR2 YSLEER. The DNA of the CDR3 is TGCGCCAGCAGTAACAGGGTGAACACTGAAGCTTTCTTT. This gives the protein CASSNRVNTEAFF.

The chain has TRBV7-9 and TRBJ1-4, with D possibly TRBD1 on 5 matching bases. Germline CDR1 SEHNR, CDR2 FQNEAQ (reference sequence). Trimming left V 1 base short and J 4 bases short, with 10 bases between. The CDR3 runs 15 residues. The CDR3 DNA is TGTGCCAGCAGCTTAGTGGGGGGAAATAATGAAAAACTGTTTTTT. As protein: CASSLVGGNNEKLFF.

V is TRBV9 and J is TRBJ1-4; D unresolved. Trimming left V 4 bases short and J 6 bases short, with 16 bases between. Germline CDR1 is SGDLS and CDR2 is YYNGEE. The CDR3 runs to 15 residues. In nucleotides, the CDR3 is TGTGCCAGCAGCCCATTACAAGTTTCGTATGAAAAACTGTTTTTT. It codes for CASSPLQVSYEKLFF.

The chain carries TRBV28 and TRBJ1-5; a possible D gene is TRBD1 (5 bases). Germline CDR1 and CDR2: MDHEN and SYDVKM. The CDR3 has 13 residues. The V end was cut by 6 bases, the J end by 5 bases, with 11 bases between. The CDR3 DNA sequence: TGTGCCAGCAGCCCAACGGGGGATCAGCCCCAGCATTTT. Protein sequence: CASSPTGDQPQHF.

The chain recombines TRBV21-1 with TRBJ2-5; the table's TRBD1 call for D was not verified on the DNA. TRBV21-1 is marked as a pseudogene. This CDR3 contains 15 residues. For the CDR3, the DNA is TGTGCCAGCACCCGGAGGGGGCCAAAGTGGGAGACCCAGTACTTC. Encoded protein: CASTRRGPKWETQYF.